This TCR beta chain was identified during a study of T cell responses to AZD1222 COVID-19 vaccine. The CDR3 sequence is 16 residues long. V lost 2 bases to trimming and J lost 0 bases; unmatched junction nucleotides: 3. From germline, CDR1 is MNHEY and CDR2 SMNVEV (reference sequence). Assay: immunoSEQ multiplex PCR; the TCRdb copy retains only in-frame clones and omits some. This sample has under 90,000 clones, with approximately 85% found just once. In regard to this clone: Antigen: not known.

Study outcomes and limitations: Females outnumbered males among donors, who were mostly white British; clonal diversity was possibly underestimated. Regions 160-218 and 743-854 held dominance among vaccine-associated CD4 TCRs, which spanned spike. Just a handful of people given AZD1222 tested seropositive at baseline. After two AZD1222 doses, spike-specific TCR breadth and depth rose versus day 0.

This chain links TRBV27 with TRBJ2-3; TRBD2 agrees at 9 bases. This clonotype originated in an adult who received the AZD1222 COVID-19 vaccine. Sequencing used peripheral blood, obtained 28 days after the second AZD1222 dose. CDR3 sequence reads: CASSLNSGGSTDTQYF. As DNA, the CDR3 is TGTGCCAGCAGTTTAAATAGCGGGGGTAGCACAGATACGCAGTATTTT.